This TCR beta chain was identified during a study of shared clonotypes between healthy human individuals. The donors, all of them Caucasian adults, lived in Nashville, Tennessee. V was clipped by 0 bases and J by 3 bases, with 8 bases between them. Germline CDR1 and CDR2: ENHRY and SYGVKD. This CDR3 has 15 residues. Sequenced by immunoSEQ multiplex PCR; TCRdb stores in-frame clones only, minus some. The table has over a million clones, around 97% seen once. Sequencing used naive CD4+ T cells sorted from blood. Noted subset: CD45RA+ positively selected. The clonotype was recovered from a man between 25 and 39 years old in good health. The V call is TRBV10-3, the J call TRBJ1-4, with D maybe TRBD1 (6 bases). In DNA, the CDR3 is TGTGCCATCAGTGAGTCGGACAGCTCTAATGAAAAACTGTTTTTT. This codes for CAISESDSSNEKLFF.